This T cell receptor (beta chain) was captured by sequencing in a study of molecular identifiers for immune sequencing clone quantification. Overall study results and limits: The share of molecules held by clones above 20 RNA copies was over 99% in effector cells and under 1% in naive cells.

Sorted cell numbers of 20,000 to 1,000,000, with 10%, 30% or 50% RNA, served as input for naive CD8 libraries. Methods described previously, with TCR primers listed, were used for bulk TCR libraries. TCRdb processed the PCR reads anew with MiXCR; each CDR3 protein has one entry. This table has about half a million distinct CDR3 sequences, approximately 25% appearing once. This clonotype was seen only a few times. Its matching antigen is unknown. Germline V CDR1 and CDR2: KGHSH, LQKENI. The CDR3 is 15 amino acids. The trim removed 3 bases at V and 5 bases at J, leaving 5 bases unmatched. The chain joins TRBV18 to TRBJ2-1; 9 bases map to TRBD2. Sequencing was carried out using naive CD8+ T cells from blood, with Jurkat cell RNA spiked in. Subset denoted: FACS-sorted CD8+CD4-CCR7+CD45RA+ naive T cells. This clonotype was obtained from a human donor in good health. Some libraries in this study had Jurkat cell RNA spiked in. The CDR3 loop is CASSPTSGVDNEQFF. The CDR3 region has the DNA TGTGCCAGCTCACCGACTAGCGGAGTTGACAATGAGCAGTTCTTC. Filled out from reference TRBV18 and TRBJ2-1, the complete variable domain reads NAGVMQNPRHLVRRRGQEARLRCSPMKGHSHVYWYRQLPEEGLKFMVYLQKENIIDESGMPKERFSAEFPKEGPSILRIQQVVRGDSAAYFCASSPTSGVDNEQFFGPGTRLTVL.